One sample yielded the 9 T cell receptor beta chains listed below, sequenced in a study of blood T cell repertoires in COVID-19. Sequenced by immunoSEQ multiplex PCR; TCRdb stores in-frame clones only, minus some. The sample has hundreds of thousands of clones, around 87% seen once. What was sequenced was PBMCs or T cells enriched from blood (not recorded which). Every receptor here comes from a man aged 35-49 years in a cohort exposed to, infected with or recovered from COVID-19 (not recorded which).

J is TRBJ1-6 and V is TRBV20-1; tentatively, D is TRBD1 (5 bases). The V gene's germline CDR1 is DFQATT and CDR2 SNEGSKA (reference sequence). The germline V and J ends were trimmed by 3 bases and 9 bases, with 18 bases remaining between them. The CDR3 totals 15 residues. The CDR3 region has the DNA TGCAGTGCTAGTTCTCTAGAAGGGGCCGGTTCACCCCTCCACTTT. Its protein is CSASSLEGAGSPLHF.

The chain has TRBV4-2 and TRBJ2-1, with TRBD2 matching 14 bases. J was trimmed by 0 bases and V by 4 bases; bases with no gene match: 8. Germline lookup yields CDR1 LGHNA and CDR2 YNFKEQ. This CDR3 comprises 19 residues. CDR3 nucleotides: TGTGCCAGCAGCCGTACGGCCGGGACTAGCGGGAGCTCCTACAATGAGCAGTTCTTC. This encodes CASSRTAGTSGSSYNEQFF.

The chain links TRBV20-1 to TRBJ1-1; no definite D call. Trimming pared 3 bases from V and 2 bases from J, leaving 13 bases between. The germline gives CDR1 DFQATT, CDR2 SNEGSKA (reference sequence). The CDR3 is 14 amino acids. The CDR3 reads CSASHATRNTEAFF. The CDR3 DNA follows: TGCAGTGCTAGTCATGCCACACGAAACACTGAAGCTTTCTTT.

The rearrangement links TRBV5-1 to TRBJ2-2, with TRBD1 as a possible D gene (6 bases). The germline gives CDR1 SGHRS, CDR2 YFSETQ. V lost 0 bases to trimming and J lost 5 bases, with 14 bases between them. The CDR3 is 16 amino acids. The CDR3 DNA follows: TGCGCCAGCAGCTTGGCCGCCAGGGGAAGGACCGGGGAGCTGTTTTTT. It is translated as CASSLAARGRTGELFF.

This clone was counted only a few times. V and J are TRBV7-2 and TRBJ2-2; 9 bases are shared with TRBD2. This CDR3 spans 15 amino acids. From germline, CDR1 is SGHTA and CDR2 FQGNSA. V lost 6 bases, J lost 3 bases, and 5 bases stayed unmatched. The CDR3 loop is CASRTGLADTGELFF. The CDR3 bases are TGTGCCAGCAGGACGGGACTAGCCGACACCGGGGAGCTGTTTTTT.

This chain joins TRBV5-6 and TRBJ2-7, with D possibly matching TRBD1 (8 bases). V dropped 4 bases and J dropped 6 bases, with 17 bases sitting between them. This CDR3 contains 14 residues. CDR1 and CDR2 (germline): SGHDT, YYEEEE. In DNA, the CDR3 is TGTGCCAGCAGCGCCGAGACAGGGGAGGGCGAGCAGTACTTC. Its protein is CASSAETGEGEQYF.

The V call is TRBV28, the J call TRBJ2-1, with a weak D call TRBD2 (7 bases). The CDR3 is 14 amino acids. From germline, CDR1 is MDHEN and CDR2 SYDVKM. The V end lost 2 bases, the J end lost 6 bases, and 11 bases lay between the germline ends. The CDR3 DNA follows: TGTGCCAGCAGTTTAAAGGGGGAGGGCAATGAGCAGTTCTTC. Translating gives CASSLKGEGNEQFF.

The CDR3 sequence: CASSFNPGETQYF. As DNA, the CDR3 is TGCGCCAGCAGCTTTAATCCCGGGGAGACCCAGTACTTC. V is TRBV5-1 and J is TRBJ2-5; D is uncertain. The CDR3 has 13 residues. Trimming removed 2 bases at V and 5 bases at J, with 10 bases between. Germline V gene lookup returns CDR1 SGHRS and CDR2 YFSETQ.

The chain joins TRBV27 to TRBJ2-1; D is possibly TRBD2 (5 bases). Trimming removed 3 bases from V and 5 bases from J, with 11 bases in between. The CDR3 is 14 residues long. Germline V gene lookup returns CDR1 MNHEY and CDR2 SMNVEV (reference sequence). CDR3 nucleotide sequence: TGTGCCAGCAGTTTTATCCGGGGTAACAATGAGCAGTTCTTC. It translates to CASSFIRGNNEQFF.